This T cell receptor beta chain was profiled in a study of blood T cell repertoires in COVID-19. For the study at large: Acute and convalescent COVID-19 samples came from the United States, Italy and Spain. T cells, B-cell-depleted T cells, or PBMCs provided the cDNA or gDNA that served as material.

CDR3 length: 13 residues. The V end lost 3 bases, the J end lost 2 bases, and 7 bases lay between the germline ends. Germline V gene lookup returns CDR1 SEHNR and CDR2 FQNEAQ (reference sequence). Under the authors' procedure: The authors estimated nucleated cell counts from reference gene primer amplification. Clones were sequenced by immunoSEQ multiplex PCR, and TCRdb holds only the in-frame ones, with some missing. The V and J calls and clone size are taken from that table; D and trimming were inferred from the DNA. The top ten hold approximately 2.1% of the sample, which has 150,000 to 200,000 clones, 88% seen once.

The clonotype originates from a man between 65 and 85 years old with active or convalescent COVID-19. V usage is TRBV7-9 and J usage is TRBJ1-2; no reliable D call. The sequencing input was peripheral blood. CDR3 DNA sequence: TGTGCCAGCAGCTTTACTCACAACTATGGCTACACCTTC. Its protein product is CASSFTHNYGYTF. Combining the CDR3 with reference TRBV7-9 and TRBJ1-2 gives the whole variable domain DTGVSQNPRHKITKRGQNVTFRCDPISEHNRLYWYRQTLGQGPEFLTYFQNEAQLEKSRLLSDRFSAERPKGSFSTLEIQRTEQGDSAMYLCASSFTHNYGYTFGSGTRLTVV.